This TCR beta chain was recorded in a study of blood T cell repertoires in COVID-19. In the study overall: There were acute and convalescent COVID-19 samples, and they came from the United States, Italy and Spain. The cDNA or gDNA used as material had been derived from T cells, B-cell-depleted T cells, or PBMCs.

Cohort assignment relied on participant-reported clinical history. Produced via immunoSEQ multiplex PCR; TCRdb's table is partial and in-frame only. The sample lists approximately 240,000 clones, over 80% occurring once. In germline, CDR1 is LGHDT, CDR2 YNNKEL (reference sequence). The CDR3 loop spans 17 amino acids. J lost 3 bases, V lost 8 bases, and 11 bases had no gene match. This TCR came from a woman under 30 who had recovered from COVID-19. This sequence joins TRBV3-1 (or the pseudogene TRBV3-2) and TRBJ2-3; 13 bases fit TRBD2. Sequencing was carried out using PBMCs or T cells enriched from blood (not recorded which). CDR3 nucleotide sequence: TGTGCCAGCTCCGGCCTCGGGGGACTAGCGGGAACAGATACGCAGTATTTT. Its protein product is CASSGLGGLAGTDTQYF.